The T cell receptor (beta chain) under discussion was sequenced for a study of blood T cell repertoires in COVID-19. Study context: The United States, Italy and Spain were the sources of the acute and convalescent COVID-19 samples.

Data came from immunoSEQ multiplex PCR; TCRdb stores just in-frame clones and leaves some out. The repertoire consists of some 160,000 clones, with around 80% occurring once and the leading ten covering around a fifth. This clone was counted a single time. CDR1 is MNHNY, CDR2 SVGAGI, per germline (reference sequence). Trimming took off 5 bases at V and 2 bases at J, with 16 bases between the two ends. The CDR3 is 16 amino acids. The V and J genes are TRBV6-6 and TRBJ1-5; D may be TRBD1 (5 bases). What was sequenced was PBMCs or T cells enriched from blood (not recorded which). This receptor was taken from a woman aged 70-85 years in a cohort exposed to, infected with or recovered from COVID-19 (not recorded which). CDR3 sequence: CASSRGGVTGNQPQHF. The CDR3 nucleotides read TGTGCCAGCAGTCGCGGAGGGGTAACAGGCAATCAGCCCCAGCATTTT.